The present T cell receptor beta chain was sequenced within a study of breast tumors, draining lymph nodes, adjacent tissues. The CDR3 consists of 17 residues. As concerns this clonotype: Being one base from a much bigger clone, this may be a read error.

TCRdb re-analysed the multiplex PCR reads in MiXCR, keeping a single row per CDR3 protein. This repertoire shows around 140,000 distinct CDR3 sequences, about 20% found once; its top ten account for about 2.4%. The lymph nodes were axillary draining lymph nodes from breast cancer patients. The source of this sequence is a female donor with breast cancer. Some clones in this sample may be carry-over from other donors' samples. This rearrangement joins TRBV12-3 or TRBV12-4 to TRBJ2-3; 9 bases are shared with TRBD2. The sequenced sample was axillary lymph node tissue. For the CDR3, the DNA is TGTGCCAGCAGTTTCTTAGCGGGGGATATTAGCACAAATACGCAGTATTTT. Its translation: CASSFLAGDISTNTQYF.